These 2 T cell receptor beta chains share one sample of origin, sequenced in a study of cytotoxic CD8 clonotypes in ibrutinib-treated CLL (dated by TCRdb to about 2021). The library was produced with the immunoSEQ multiplex PCR assay. In TCRdb, the immuneACCESS table is reduced to in-frame sequences with V and J assigned. These tables do not hold every clone; where another copy was compared, an unresolved V gene accounts for under half, and the others remain unexplained. In this sample the table shows 160,000 or so clones, over 65% of which occur a single time. The top ten clonotypes cover over 2% of the sample. The time point label, read with the paper, signifies: about eleven months on ibrutinib. Specimen: PBMCs, collected after 12 months of ibrutinib treatment. The source of these receptors is a human donor with chronic lymphocytic leukemia.

The chain carries TRBV10-3 and TRBJ2-5; 7 bases map to TRBD1. Germline trimming cut 6 bases from V and 5 bases from J; bases unmatched to any gene: 9. The germline V gene encodes CDR1 ENHRY and CDR2 SYGVKD. CDR3 length: 14 residues. The CDR3 DNA reads as TGTGCCATCAGCCTGACAGGGAACGGGGAGACCCAGTACTTC. This translates into CAISLTGNGETQYF.

This clone was seen just once. This chain connects TRBV21-1 to TRBJ2-7; the listed D gene, TRBD1, was not tested against the DNA. TRBV21-1 is listed as a pseudogene. This CDR3 is built from 13 residues. DNA for the CDR3: TGTGCCAGCACATTAGACAGTTCCTACGAGCAGTACTTC. It encodes CASTLDSSYEQYF.